This entry features one T cell receptor beta chain sequence. This table comes from immunoSEQ multiplex PCR, and its TCRdb copy is limited to in-frame clones, with some not included. In the table there are more than 95,000 clones, more than 80% of which are singletons. The record originates from a study of blood T cell repertoires in COVID-19. The sequencing input was peripheral blood. This sequence originates from a human donor in a cohort sampled during active COVID-19.

This CDR3 reads CAISRAGGRTGELFF. CDR3 sequence (DNA): TGTGCCATCAGCAGAGCGGGGGGGCGCACCGGGGAGCTGTTTTTT. The chain links TRBV10-3 to TRBJ2-2; 10 bases line up with TRBD2. This CDR3 spans 15 amino acids. The trim removed 6 bases at V and 4 bases at J, leaving 5 bases unmatched. Germline V gives CDR1 ENHRY, CDR2 SYGVKD.